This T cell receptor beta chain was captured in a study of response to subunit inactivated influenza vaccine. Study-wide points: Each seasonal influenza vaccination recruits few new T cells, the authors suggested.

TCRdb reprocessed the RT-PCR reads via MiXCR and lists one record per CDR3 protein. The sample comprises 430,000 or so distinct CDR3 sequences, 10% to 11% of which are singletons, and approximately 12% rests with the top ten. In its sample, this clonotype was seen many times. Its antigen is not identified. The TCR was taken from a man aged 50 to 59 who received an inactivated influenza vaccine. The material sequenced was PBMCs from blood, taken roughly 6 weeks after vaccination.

CDR3 nucleotides: TGTGCCAGCAGTCGGGGACAGACCCTCACAGATACGCAGTATTTT. Amino acid sequence: CASSRGQTLTDTQYF. The V and J genes are TRBV6-2 or TRBV6-3 and TRBJ2-3; 7 bases line up with TRBD1. From germline, CDR1 is MNHEY and CDR2 SVGEGT. Germline trimming cut 5 bases from V and 2 bases from J; bases unmatched to any gene: 7. CDR3 length: 15 amino acids.